The present T cell receptor (beta chain) was sequenced within a study of T cells in Graves' hyperthyroidism and ophthalmopathy. This clonotype appeared many times. V dropped 7 bases and J dropped 5 bases, with 15 bases sitting between them. The CDR3 runs to 14 residues. Germline CDR1 reads LNHDA; CDR2 reads SQIVND (reference sequence). The authors took PBMCs from about 9.5 ml fresh peripheral blood. The investigators amplified TCR beta CDR3 regions from RNA transcripts. First-round RT-PCR targeting the TCR CDR3 was performed with the HTBI primer set. One entry per CDR3 protein, called by TCRdb with MiXCR from the multiplex PCR reads. There are around 200,000 distinct CDR3 sequences in the sample; 15% to 20% occur only once, and approximately 28% lies in the top ten.

The source material was blood. The rearrangement links TRBV19 to TRBJ2-1, with a possible D match to TRBD1 (5 bases). The sequence came from a woman in her forties or fifties with Graves' hyperthyroidism. The chain's CDR3 is CASNAGLGHNEQFF. CDR3 DNA: TGTGCCAGTAACGCAGGGCTGGGGCACAATGAGCAGTTCTTC.